The 3 T cell receptor beta chains below all came from one sample that was sequenced in a study of blood T cell repertoires in COVID-19. Profiling relied on immunoSEQ multiplex PCR, and the TCRdb table lists in-frame clones only, not all of them. The sample holds under 150,000 clones, 70% to 85% seen once. The sequenced sample consisted of peripheral blood. These receptors all stem from a man in his 60s with acute or convalescent COVID-19.

This rearrangement joins TRBV6-5 to TRBJ1-5; weak D call: TRBD1 (5 bases). The CDR3 totals 12 residues. CDR1 and CDR2 from the germline V gene are MNHEY and SVGAGI. V lost 9 bases to trimming and J lost 5 bases, with 11 bases between them. For the CDR3, the DNA is TGTGCCAGTGGAGACAGTTATCAGCCCCAGCATTTT. Its protein product is CASGDSYQPQHF.

J is TRBJ2-1 and V is TRBV4-3; 7 bases fit TRBD1. CDR3 length: 13 amino acids. Germline CDR1 LGHNA, CDR2 YSLEER. J was trimmed by 10 bases and V by 3 bases; bases with no gene match: 6. The CDR3 reads CASSQTRGGEQFF. The CDR3 region has the DNA TGCGCCAGCAGCCAGACCCGAGGGGGCGAGCAGTTCTTC.

The chain has TRBV28 and TRBJ1-1; D uncertain. The CDR3 extends over 13 amino acids. Germline CDR1 reads MDHEN; CDR2 reads SYDVKM. The V gene lost 9 bases and the J gene lost 0 bases, with 11 bases spanning the gap. The chain's CDR3 is CASTAVMNTEAFF. The CDR3 coding sequence is TGTGCCAGTACAGCTGTAATGAACACTGAAGCTTTCTTT.